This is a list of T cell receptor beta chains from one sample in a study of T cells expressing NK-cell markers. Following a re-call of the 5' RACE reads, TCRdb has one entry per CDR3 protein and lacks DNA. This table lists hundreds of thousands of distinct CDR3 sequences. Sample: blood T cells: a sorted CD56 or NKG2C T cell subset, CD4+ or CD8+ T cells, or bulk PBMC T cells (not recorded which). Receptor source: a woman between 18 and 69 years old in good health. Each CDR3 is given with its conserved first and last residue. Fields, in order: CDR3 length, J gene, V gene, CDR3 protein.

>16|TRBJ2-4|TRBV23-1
CASSHPTGLAKNIQYF
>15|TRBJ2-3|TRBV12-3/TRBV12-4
CASSQGRTFTDTQYF
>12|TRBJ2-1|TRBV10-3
CATAAANNEQFF
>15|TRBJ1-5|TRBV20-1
CSASLVYKGDQPQHF
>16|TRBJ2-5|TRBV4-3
CASSRAGAGPLETQYF
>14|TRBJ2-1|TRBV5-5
CASSLGPGGGEQFF
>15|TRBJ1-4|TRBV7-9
CASSSTTGGNEKLFF
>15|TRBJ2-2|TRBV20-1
CSAKGQKDNTGELFF
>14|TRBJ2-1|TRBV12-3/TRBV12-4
CASSLRAAYNEQFF
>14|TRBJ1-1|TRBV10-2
CASSESLGTGEAFF
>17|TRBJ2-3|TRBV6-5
CASSYFRTLRATDTQYF
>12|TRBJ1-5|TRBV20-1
CSATDRNQPQHF
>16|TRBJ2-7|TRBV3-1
CASSQDTASGPYEQYF
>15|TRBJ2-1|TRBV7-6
CASRRDPSSYNEQFF
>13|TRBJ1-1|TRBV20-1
CSAWDRGNTEAFF
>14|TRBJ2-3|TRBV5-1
CASTPVPSTDTQYF
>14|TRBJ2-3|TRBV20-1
CSARDPGKTDTQYF